This TCR beta chain originates from a study of T cells in Graves' hyperthyroidism and ophthalmopathy. Regarding the study as a whole: Blood shared most expanded thyroid clonotypes above 0.001.

CDR1 and CDR2 (germline): SGHTA, FQGNSA. Trimming shortened V by 5 bases and J by 0 bases, and 16 bases separated the two germline ends. The CDR3 contains 16 residues. From RNA transcripts, TCR beta CDR3 regions were amplified. TCR CDR3 regions were first amplified by RT-PCR with HTBI primers. MiXCR was run by TCRdb on the multiplex PCR reads, yielding one entry per CDR3 protein. The table has about 580,000 distinct CDR3 sequences, more than 11% seen once; the top ten hold more than 5%. Points on this clonotype: What it binds is not known.

Sequenced material: blood. The chain links TRBV7-2 to TRBJ1-1, with D possibly being TRBD1 (6 bases). This receptor was identified in a woman in her 30s with Graves' hyperthyroidism that later progressed to Graves' ophthalmopathy. The CDR3 DNA reads TGTGCCAGCAGCCCCTATCCTAGGGGGTTGAACACTGAAGCTTTCTTT. It translates to CASSPYPRGLNTEAFF.